The T cell receptor (beta chain) under discussion was sequenced for a study of T-cell memory formation after mild COVID-19. This clonotype was detected a few times. This CDR3 comprises 16 residues. Trimming cost V 2 bases and J 4 bases; bases outside gene matches: 7. TCRdb reanalysed the 5' RACE reads using MiXCR and keeps one entry per CDR3 protein. The sample carries a few hundred thousand distinct CDR3 sequences, 25% to 30% recorded once. The V call is TRBV12-3 or TRBV12-4, the J call TRBJ2-3, with TRBD1 identical over 9 bases. Sequencing used PBMCs or a T cell subset sorted from them (not recorded which). This clonotype was sampled from an adult woman who had mild COVID-19 (a few samples of this study predate the infection). Cell type and time point are not known. CDR3 residues: CASSLRGTGNADTQYF. CDR3 bases: TGTGCCAGCAGTTTACGGGGGACAGGGAACGCAGATACGCAGTATTTT.